One T cell receptor beta chain is described in this entry. Trimming cost V 0 bases and J 1 base; bases outside gene matches: 6. The CDR3 sequence is 16 residues long. In germline, CDR1 is SGHTS, CDR2 YDEGEE. This table comes from immunoSEQ multiplex PCR, and its TCRdb copy is limited to in-frame clones, with some not included. Seen here are over 150,000 clones, approximately 80% observed once, and the top ten hold about 13%. This specimen comes from a study of blood T cell repertoires in COVID-19. Study information: Spain, Italy and the United States supplied samples that represented acute and convalescent COVID-19. PBMCs, B-cell-depleted T cells, or T cells were the source of the cDNA or gDNA that made up the material.

This sequence joins TRBV5-8 and TRBJ2-5, with 7 bases that match TRBD1. This sequence originates from a human donor in a cohort sampled during active COVID-19. The sequencing input was peripheral blood. CDR3 in amino acids: CASSLGQGGVQETQYF. In DNA, the CDR3 is TGTGCCAGCAGCTTGGGACAGGGTGGCGTCCAAGAGACCCAGTACTTC.